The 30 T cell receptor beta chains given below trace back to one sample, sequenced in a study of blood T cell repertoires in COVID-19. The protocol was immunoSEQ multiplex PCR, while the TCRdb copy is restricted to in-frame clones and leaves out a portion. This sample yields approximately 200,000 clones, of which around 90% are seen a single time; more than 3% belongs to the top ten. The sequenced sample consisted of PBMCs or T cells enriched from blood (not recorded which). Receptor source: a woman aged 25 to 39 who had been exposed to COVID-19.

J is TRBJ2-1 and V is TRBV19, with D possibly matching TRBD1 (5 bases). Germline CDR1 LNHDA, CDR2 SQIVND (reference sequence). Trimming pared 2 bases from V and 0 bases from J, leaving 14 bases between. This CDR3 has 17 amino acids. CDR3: CASSIRGQRSSYNEQFF. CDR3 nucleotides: TGTGCCAGTAGTATAAGGGGCCAGAGAAGCTCCTACAATGAGCAGTTCTTC.

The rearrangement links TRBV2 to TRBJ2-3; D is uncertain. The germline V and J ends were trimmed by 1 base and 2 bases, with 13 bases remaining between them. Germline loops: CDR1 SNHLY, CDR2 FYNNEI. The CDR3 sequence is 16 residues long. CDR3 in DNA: TGTGCCAGCAGTGAAGATCGGGTCACCCTCACAGATACGCAGTATTTT. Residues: CASSEDRVTLTDTQYF.

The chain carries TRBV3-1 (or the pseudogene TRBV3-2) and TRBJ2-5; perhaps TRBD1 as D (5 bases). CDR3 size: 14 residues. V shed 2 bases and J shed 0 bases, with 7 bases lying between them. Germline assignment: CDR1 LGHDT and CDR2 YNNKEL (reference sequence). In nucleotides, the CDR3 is TGTGCCAGCAGCCAACGACAGAACCAAGAGACCCAGTACTTC. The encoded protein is CASSQRQNQETQYF.

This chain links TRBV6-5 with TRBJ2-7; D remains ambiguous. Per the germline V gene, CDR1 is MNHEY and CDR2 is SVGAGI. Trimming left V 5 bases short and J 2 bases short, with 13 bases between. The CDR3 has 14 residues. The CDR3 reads CASSPGVVTYEQYF. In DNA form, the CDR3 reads TGTGCCAGCAGTCCGGGTGTAGTCACCTACGAGCAGTACTTC.

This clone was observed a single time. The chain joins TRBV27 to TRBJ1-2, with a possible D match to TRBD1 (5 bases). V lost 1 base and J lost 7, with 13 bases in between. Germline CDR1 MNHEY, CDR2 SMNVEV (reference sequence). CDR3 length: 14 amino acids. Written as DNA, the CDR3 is TGTGCCAGCAGTTTATTCGGGGGTTCTTCTGGCTACACCTTC. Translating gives CASSLFGGSSGYTF.

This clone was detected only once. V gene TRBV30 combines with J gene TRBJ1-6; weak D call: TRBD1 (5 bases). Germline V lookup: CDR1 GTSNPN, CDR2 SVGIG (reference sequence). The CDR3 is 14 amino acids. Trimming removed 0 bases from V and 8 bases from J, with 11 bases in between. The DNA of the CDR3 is TGTGCCTGGAGTGTAAGGATAGGGGATTCACCCCTCCACTTT. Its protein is CAWSVRIGDSPLHF.

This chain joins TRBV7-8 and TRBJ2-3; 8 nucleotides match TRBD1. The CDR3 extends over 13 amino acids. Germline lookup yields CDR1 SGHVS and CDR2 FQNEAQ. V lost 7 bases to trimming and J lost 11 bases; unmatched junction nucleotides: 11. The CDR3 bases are TGTGCCAGCAAGTTAACAGGGGGTCCGGGGCAGTATTTT. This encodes CASKLTGGPGQYF.

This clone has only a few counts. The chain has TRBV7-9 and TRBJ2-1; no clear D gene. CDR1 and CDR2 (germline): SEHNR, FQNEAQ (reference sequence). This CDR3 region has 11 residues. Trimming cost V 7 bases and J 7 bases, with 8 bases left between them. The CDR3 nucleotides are TGTGCCAGCACGGTCCATAATGAGCAGTTCTTC. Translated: CASTVHNEQFF.

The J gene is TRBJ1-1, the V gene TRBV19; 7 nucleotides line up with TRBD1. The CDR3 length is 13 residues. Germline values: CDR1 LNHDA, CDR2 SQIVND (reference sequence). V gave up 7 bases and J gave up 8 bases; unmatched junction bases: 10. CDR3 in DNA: TGTGCCAGTACGCAACAGGGGCATGTGGAAGCTTTCTTT. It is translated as CASTQQGHVEAFF.

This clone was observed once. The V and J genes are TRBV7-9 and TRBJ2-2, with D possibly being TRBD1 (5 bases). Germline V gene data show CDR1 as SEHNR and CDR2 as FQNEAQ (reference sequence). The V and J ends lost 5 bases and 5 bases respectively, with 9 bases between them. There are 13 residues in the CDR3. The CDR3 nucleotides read TGTGCCAGCAGCCCAAAGGGGACCGGGGAGCTGTTTTTT. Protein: CASSPKGTGELFF.

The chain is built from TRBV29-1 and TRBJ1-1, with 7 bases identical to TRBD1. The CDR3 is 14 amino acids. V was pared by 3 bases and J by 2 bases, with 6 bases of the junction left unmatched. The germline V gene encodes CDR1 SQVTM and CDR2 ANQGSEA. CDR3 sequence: CSVDPTGKNTEAFF. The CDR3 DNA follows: TGCAGCGTTGATCCGACAGGGAAAAACACTGAAGCTTTCTTT.

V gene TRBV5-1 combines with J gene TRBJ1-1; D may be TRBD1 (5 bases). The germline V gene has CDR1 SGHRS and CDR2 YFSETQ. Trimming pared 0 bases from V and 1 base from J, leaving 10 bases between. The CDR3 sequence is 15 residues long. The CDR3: CASSLAGTKNTEAFF. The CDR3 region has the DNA TGCGCCAGCAGCTTGGCCGGGACTAAGAACACTGAAGCTTTCTTT. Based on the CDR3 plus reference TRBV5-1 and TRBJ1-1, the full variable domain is KAGVTQTPRYLIKTRGQQVTLSCSPISGHRSVSWYQQTPGQGLQFLFEYFSETQRNKGNFPGRFSGRQFSNSRSEMNVSTLELGDSALYLCASSLAGTKNTEAFFGQGTRLTVV.

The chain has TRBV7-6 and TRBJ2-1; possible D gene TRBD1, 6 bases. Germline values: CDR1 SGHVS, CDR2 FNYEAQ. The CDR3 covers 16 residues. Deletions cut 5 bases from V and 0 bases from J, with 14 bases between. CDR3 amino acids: CASSQRKGGSYNEQFF. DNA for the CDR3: TGTGCCAGCAGCCAGCGTAAAGGGGGCTCCTACAATGAGCAGTTCTTC. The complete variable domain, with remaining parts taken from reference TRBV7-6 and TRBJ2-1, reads GAGVSQSPRYKVTKRGQDVALRCDPISGHVSLYWYRQALGQGPEFLTYFNYEAQQDKSGLPNDRFSAERPEGSISTLTIQRTEQRDSAMYRCASSQRKGGSYNEQFFGPGTRLTVL.

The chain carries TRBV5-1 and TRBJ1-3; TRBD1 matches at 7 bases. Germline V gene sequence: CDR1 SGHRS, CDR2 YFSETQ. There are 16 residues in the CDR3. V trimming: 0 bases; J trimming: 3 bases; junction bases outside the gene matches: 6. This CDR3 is CASSLGDRAGGNTIYF. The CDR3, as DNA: TGCGCCAGCAGCTTGGGGGACAGAGCCGGTGGAAACACCATATATTTT.

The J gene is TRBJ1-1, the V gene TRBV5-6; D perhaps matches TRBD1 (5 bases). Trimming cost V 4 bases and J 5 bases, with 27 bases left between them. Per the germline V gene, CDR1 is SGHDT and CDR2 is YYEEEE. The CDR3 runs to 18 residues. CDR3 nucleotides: TGTGCCAGCAGCCCCCCTTTAGGGGCGCGGAGAGGAGAGACTGAAGCTTTCTTT. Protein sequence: CASSPPLGARRGETEAFF. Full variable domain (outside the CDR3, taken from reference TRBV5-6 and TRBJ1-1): DAGVTQSPTHLIKTRGQQVTLRCSPKSGHDTVSWYQQALGQGPQFIFQYYEEEERQRGNFPDRFSGHQFPNYSSELNVNALLLGDSALYLCASSPPLGARRGETEAFFGQGTRLTVV.

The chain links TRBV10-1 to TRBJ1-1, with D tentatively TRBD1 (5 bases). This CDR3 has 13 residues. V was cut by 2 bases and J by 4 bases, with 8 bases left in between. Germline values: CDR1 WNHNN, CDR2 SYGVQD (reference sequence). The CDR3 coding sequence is TGCGCCAGCAGTGAGAATAGGGGCACTGAAGCTTTCTTT. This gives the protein CASSENRGTEAFF.

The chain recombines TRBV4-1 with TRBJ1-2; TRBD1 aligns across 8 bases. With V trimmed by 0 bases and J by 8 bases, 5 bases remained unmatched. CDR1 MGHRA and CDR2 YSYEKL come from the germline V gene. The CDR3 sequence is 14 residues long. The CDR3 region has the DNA TGCGCCAGCAGCCAAGAGCCCAGGGGGCACGGCTACACCTTC. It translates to CASSQEPRGHGYTF.

The CDR3 DNA reads TGCAGTGCTAGAAAACACGAAGAGCAGTACTTC. It specifies CSARKHEEQYF. This chain links TRBV20-1 with TRBJ2-7; D unclear. This CDR3 comprises 11 residues. V lost 2 bases and J lost 7, with 9 bases in between. Germline loops: CDR1 DFQATT, CDR2 SNEGSKA (reference sequence).

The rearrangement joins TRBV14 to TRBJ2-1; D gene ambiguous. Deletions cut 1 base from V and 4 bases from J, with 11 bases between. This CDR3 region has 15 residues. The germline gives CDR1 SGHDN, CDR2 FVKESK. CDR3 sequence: CASSQVRVLYNEQFF. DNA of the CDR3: TGTGCCAGCAGCCAAGTTCGGGTACTTTACAATGAGCAGTTCTTC.

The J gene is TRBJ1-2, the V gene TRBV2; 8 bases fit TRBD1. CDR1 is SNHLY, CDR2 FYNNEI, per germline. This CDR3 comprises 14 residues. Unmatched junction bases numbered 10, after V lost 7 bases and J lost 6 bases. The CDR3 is CASTLTGEEDGYTF. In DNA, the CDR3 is TGTGCCAGCACCTTGACAGGGGAGGAGGATGGCTACACCTTC.

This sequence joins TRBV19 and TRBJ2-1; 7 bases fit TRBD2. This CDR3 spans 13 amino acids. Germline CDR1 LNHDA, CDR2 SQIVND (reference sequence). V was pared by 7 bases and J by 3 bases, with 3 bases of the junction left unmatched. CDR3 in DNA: TGTGCCAGTAACGGGGGGAACTACAATGAGCAGTTCTTC. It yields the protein CASNGGNYNEQFF.

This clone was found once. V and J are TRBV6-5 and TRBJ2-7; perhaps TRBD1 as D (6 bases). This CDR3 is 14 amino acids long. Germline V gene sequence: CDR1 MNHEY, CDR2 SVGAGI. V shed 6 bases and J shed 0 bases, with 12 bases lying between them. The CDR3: CASSAPGVSYEQYF. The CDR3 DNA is TGTGCCAGCAGCGCCCCAGGGGTCTCCTACGAGCAGTACTTC.

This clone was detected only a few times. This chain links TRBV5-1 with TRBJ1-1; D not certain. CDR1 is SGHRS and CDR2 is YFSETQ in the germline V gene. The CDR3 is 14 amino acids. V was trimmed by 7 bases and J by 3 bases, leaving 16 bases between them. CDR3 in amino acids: CASGTEGLYTEAFF. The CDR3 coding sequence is TGCGCCAGCGGTACGGAGGGTTTGTACACTGAAGCTTTCTTT.

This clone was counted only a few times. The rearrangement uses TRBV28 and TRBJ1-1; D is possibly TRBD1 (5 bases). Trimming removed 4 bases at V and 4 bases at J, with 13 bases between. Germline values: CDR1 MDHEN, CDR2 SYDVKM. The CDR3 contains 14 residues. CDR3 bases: TGTGCCAGCAGTTCCCCGGGGGGATCCACTGAAGCTTTCTTT. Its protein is CASSSPGGSTEAFF.

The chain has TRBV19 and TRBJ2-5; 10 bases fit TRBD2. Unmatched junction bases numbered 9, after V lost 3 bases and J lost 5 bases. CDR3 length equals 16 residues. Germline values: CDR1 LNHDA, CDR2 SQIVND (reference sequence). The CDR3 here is CASSISAGGPEETQYF. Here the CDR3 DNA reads TGTGCCAGTAGTATCTCAGCGGGAGGGCCTGAGGAGACCCAGTACTTC.

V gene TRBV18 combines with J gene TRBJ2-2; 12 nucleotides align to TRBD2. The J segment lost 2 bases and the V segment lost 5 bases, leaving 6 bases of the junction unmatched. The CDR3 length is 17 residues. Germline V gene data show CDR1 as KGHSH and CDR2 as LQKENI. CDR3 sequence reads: CASSSRTSGVNTGELFF. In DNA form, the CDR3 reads TGTGCCAGCTCATCCAGGACTAGCGGGGTTAACACCGGGGAGCTGTTTTTT.

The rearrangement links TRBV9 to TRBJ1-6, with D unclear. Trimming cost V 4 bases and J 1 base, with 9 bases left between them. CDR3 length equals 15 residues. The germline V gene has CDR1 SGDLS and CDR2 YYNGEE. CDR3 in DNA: TGTGCCAGCAGCAAAGGCGGTTCCTATAATTCACCCCTCCACTTT. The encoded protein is CASSKGGSYNSPLHF.

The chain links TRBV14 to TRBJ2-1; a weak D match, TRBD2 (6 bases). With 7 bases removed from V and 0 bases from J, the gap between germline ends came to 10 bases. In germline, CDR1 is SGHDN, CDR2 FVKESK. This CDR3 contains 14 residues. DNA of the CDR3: TGTGCCAGCACGGGAGCGGACTCCTACAATGAGCAGTTCTTC. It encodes CASTGADSYNEQFF.

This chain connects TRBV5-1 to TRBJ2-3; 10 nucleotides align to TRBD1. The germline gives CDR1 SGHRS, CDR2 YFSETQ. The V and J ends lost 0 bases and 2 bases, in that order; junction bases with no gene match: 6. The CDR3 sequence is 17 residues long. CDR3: CASSLGFGQGVTDTQYF. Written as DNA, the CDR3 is TGCGCCAGCAGCTTGGGATTTGGACAGGGGGTCACAGATACGCAGTATTTT.

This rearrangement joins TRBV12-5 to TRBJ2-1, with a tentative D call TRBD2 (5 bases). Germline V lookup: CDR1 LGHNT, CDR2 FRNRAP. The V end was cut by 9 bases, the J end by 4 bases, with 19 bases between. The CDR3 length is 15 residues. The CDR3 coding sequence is TGTGCTAGCCGACCCGGGCCGAGGGCTTACAATGAGCAGTTCTTC. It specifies CASRPGPRAYNEQFF.